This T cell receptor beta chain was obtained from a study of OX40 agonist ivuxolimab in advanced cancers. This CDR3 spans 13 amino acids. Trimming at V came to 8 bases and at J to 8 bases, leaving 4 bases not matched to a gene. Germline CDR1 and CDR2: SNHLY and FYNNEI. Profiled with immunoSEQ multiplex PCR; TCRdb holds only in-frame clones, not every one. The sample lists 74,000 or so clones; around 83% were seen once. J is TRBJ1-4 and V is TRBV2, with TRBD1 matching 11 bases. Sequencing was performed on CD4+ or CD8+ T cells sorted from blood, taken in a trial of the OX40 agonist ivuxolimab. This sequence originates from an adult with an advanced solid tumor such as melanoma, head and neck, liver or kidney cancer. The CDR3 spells CASRTGGSEKLFF. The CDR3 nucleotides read TGTGCCAGCCGGACAGGGGGCAGCGAAAAACTGTTTTTT. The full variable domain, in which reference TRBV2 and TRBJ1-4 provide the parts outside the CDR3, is EPEVTQTPSHQVTQMGQEVILRCVPISNHLYFYWYRQILGQKVEFLVSFYNNEISEKSEIFDDQFSVERPDGSNFTLKIRSTKLEDSAMYFCASRTGGSEKLFFGSGTQLSVL.